The rows below give T cell receptor beta chains drawn from one sample of a study of T-cell reconstitution after alpha-beta-depleted transplantation in children. TCRdb passed the PCR reads through MiXCR, listing each CDR3 protein once. Of a few hundred thousand distinct CDR3 sequences listed, 11% are singletons. The sequences come from PBMCs from the stem cell graft donor, collected from the stem cell graft. These receptors were taken from a human donor who donated a stem cell graft to a child with acute myeloid leukemia. The CDR3 runs from the conserved cysteine through the conserved F or W. Fields, in order: V gene, J gene, D gene, clone size, CDR3 protein, CDR3 DNA. The D gene is left open where the match is weak. Part of the rows lack a size; the others show once, few, many or a class for expanded clones.

TRBV7-3	TRBJ2-1	TRBD2	.	CASSLNGGGNEQFF	TGTGCCAGCAGCTTAAATGGCGGGGGGAATGAGCAGTTCTTC
TRBV3-1	TRBJ1-5	TRBD1	many	CASSGGANQPQHF	TGTGCCAGCTCAGGGGGTGCTAATCAGCCCCAGCATTTT
TRBV7-7	TRBJ2-3	.	.	CASSLAASGTPSGTDTQYF	TGTGCTAGCAGCTTAGCAGCGTCGGGGACTCCCTCTGGCACAGATACGCAGTATTTT
TRBV25-1	TRBJ2-3	TRBD2	few	CASSGMIGRAVDTQYF	TGTGCCAGCAGTGGCATGATCGGGAGGGCCGTAGATACGCAGTATTTT
TRBV4-1	TRBJ1-1	.	few	CASSREQGRTNTEAFF	TGCGCCAGCAGCCGGGAACAAGGACGGACGAACACTGAAGCTTTCTTT
TRBV10-3	TRBJ2-3	.	many	CASCPQTGDTQYF	TGTGCCAGCTGCCCCCAAACGGGAGATACGCAGTATTTT
TRBV4-2	TRBJ2-1	.	.	CASSPAPLGGNEQFF	TGTGCCAGCAGCCCCGCGCCCCTGGGAGGAAATGAGCAGTTCTTC
TRBV5-1	TRBJ2-1	TRBD2	many	CASSPNTGTSAHNEQFF	TGCGCCAGCAGCCCCAATACCGGGACTAGCGCCCACAATGAGCAGTTCTTC
TRBV5-5	TRBJ2-7	.	.	CASSLVGSRVHEQYF	TGTGCCAGCAGCTTGGTCGGCAGTAGGGTCCACGAGCAGTACTTC
TRBV4-2	TRBJ2-2	.	few	CASSQRSIGELFF	TGTGCCAGCAGCCAACGCTCGATCGGGGAGCTGTTTTTT
TRBV6-5	TRBJ2-3	.	few	CASSYSKYDTDTQYF	TGTGCCAGCAGTTACTCGAAGTACGACACAGATACGCAGTATTTT
TRBV7-2	TRBJ2-3	TRBD1	many	CASSPQPGQGGDTQYF	TGTGCCAGCAGCCCACAACCTGGACAGGGCGGAGATACGCAGTATTTT
TRBV6-1	TRBJ1-2	.	.	CASHSGANYGYTF	TGTGCCAGTCACAGCGGAGCTAACTATGGCTACACCTTC
TRBV11-2	TRBJ2-7	TRBD2	few	CASSLDGGLSSGRSGEQYF	TGTGCCAGCAGCTTAGACGGGGGATTATCTAGCGGGAGATCTGGGGAGCAGTACTTC
TRBV20-1	TRBJ2-1	TRBD2	.	CSARGLAGPSYNEQFF	TGCAGTGCTAGGGGACTAGCGGGCCCCTCCTACAATGAGCAGTTCTTC
TRBV30	TRBJ2-6	.	.	CAWSEGLMGGANVLTF	TGTGCCTGGAGTGAGGGATTGATGGGTGGGGCCAACGTCCTGACTTTC
TRBV29-1	TRBJ2-5	TRBD2	few	CSVGAGLKETQYF	TGCAGCGTTGGAGCGGGGCTAAAGGAGACCCAGTACTTC
TRBV5-1	TRBJ1-4	.	.	CASSFVGTNEKLFF	TGCGCCAGCAGCTTCGTCGGAACTAATGAAAAACTGTTTTTT
TRBV20-1	TRBJ1-6	TRBD1	.	CSARGGGTGNSPLHF	TGCAGTGCTAGAGGAGGTGGGACAGGCAATTCACCCCTCCACTTT
TRBV12-3/TRBV12-4	TRBJ1-5	.	few	CASSLAPSSQPQHF	TGTGCCAGCAGTTTAGCCCCATCCAGCCAGCCCCAGCATTTT
TRBV5-1	TRBJ2-7	.	many	CASSPARDRDSEQYF	TGCGCCAGCAGCCCAGCCCGCGACAGGGACTCCGAGCAGTACTTC
TRBV7-2	TRBJ1-2	TRBD1	.	CASSSTGGPIYTF	TGTGCCAGCAGCTCAACAGGGGGCCCAATCTACACCTTC
TRBV7-2	TRBJ1-1	TRBD1	few	CASSSGTGRTEAFF	TGTGCCAGCAGCTCCGGGACAGGGAGGACTGAAGCTTTCTTT
TRBV20-1	TRBJ1-4	TRBD1	many	CSARPDRGEKLFF	TGCAGTGCTAGACCCGACAGGGGTGAAAAACTGTTTTTT
TRBV21-1	TRBJ2-6	.	few	CASSGPGQDLSGANVLTF	TGTGCCAGCAGCGGTCCGGGACAGGACTTATCTGGGGCCAACGTCCTGACTTTC
TRBV15	TRBJ2-2	.	few	CATSSALPGGLITGELFF	TGTGCCACCAGCAGCGCCCTACCCGGGGGTCTGATCACCGGGGAGCTGTTTTTT
TRBV9	TRBJ2-1	.	.	CASSVSGDISYNEQFF	TGTGCCAGCAGCGTATCAGGGGATATCTCCTACAATGAGCAGTTCTTC
TRBV30	TRBJ1-3	.	few	CAWSVLETSGNTIYF	TGTGCCTGGAGTGTACTCGAGACTTCTGGAAACACCATATATTTT
TRBV5-5	TRBJ2-1	TRBD2	.	CASSLVSSGGAYNEQFF	TGTGCCAGCAGCTTGGTTTCTAGCGGGGGGGCCTACAATGAGCAGTTCTTC
TRBV20-1	TRBJ2-5	TRBD2	.	CSAQVAGGNQETQYF	TGCAGTGCCCAGGTAGCGGGAGGGAACCAAGAGACCCAGTACTTC
TRBV7-2	TRBJ2-5	TRBD2	.	CASTRSPGGRGETQYF	TGTGCCAGCACCCGAAGTCCGGGGGGGCGTGGGGAGACCCAGTACTTC
TRBV29-1	TRBJ2-1	.	.	CSVGGPGGDYNEQFF	TGCAGCGTTGGGGGTCCAGGGGGGGACTACAATGAGCAGTTCTTC
TRBV20-1	TRBJ2-5	.	few	CSATGAEETQYF	TGCAGTGCTACAGGGGCTGAAGAGACCCAGTACTTC
TRBV30	TRBJ2-3	.	many	CAWKGDGDTQYF	TGTGCCTGGAAGGGGGACGGGGATACGCAGTATTTT
TRBV20-1	TRBJ2-3	TRBD2	.	CSARNLLTSGFTDTQYF	TGCAGTGCTAGAAACCTTCTGACTAGCGGGTTCACAGATACGCAGTATTTT
TRBV14	TRBJ2-1	.	.	CASSQPWREHNEQFF	TGTGCCAGCAGCCAACCTTGGCGGGAACACAATGAGCAGTTCTTC
TRBV12-3/TRBV12-4	TRBJ2-5	TRBD1	few	CASSGRGGGETQYF	TGTGCCAGCAGTGGAAGAGGGGGCGGAGAGACCCAGTACTTC
TRBV5-1	TRBJ2-5	.	many	CASSLYRGGGETQYF	TGCGCCAGCAGCTTGTACAGGGGAGGAGGGGAGACCCAGTACTTC
TRBV4-2	TRBJ2-1	TRBD2	.	CASSQESTGLAGGIGQFF	TGTGCCAGCAGCCAAGAGTCGACGGGACTAGCGGGGGGTATAGGGCAGTTCTTC
TRBV6-2/TRBV6-3	TRBJ2-5	.	.	CASTPTGVGQETQYF	TGTGCCAGCACACCTACGGGGGTCGGGCAAGAGACCCAGTACTTC
TRBV10-3	TRBJ1-1	.	.	CAIKTAGNTEAFF	TGTGCCATCAAGACGGCGGGGAACACTGAAGCTTTCTTT
TRBV5-1	TRBJ2-3	.	.	CASSLESRLSTDTQYF	TGCGCCAGCAGCTTGGAATCCCGACTGTCCACAGATACGCAGTATTTT
TRBV7-6	TRBJ2-3	TRBD2	few	CASSQLTGTAGESGTQYF	TGTGCCAGCAGCCAACTCACCGGGACGGCGGGGGAAAGTGGCACGCAGTATTTT
TRBV6-5	TRBJ2-3	TRBD2	.	CASSYSASGGEPPDTQYF	TGTGCCAGCAGTTACTCGGCTAGCGGGGGGGAACCCCCAGATACGCAGTATTTT
TRBV5-5	TRBJ2-1	.	many	CASSQDMNEQFF	TGTGCCAGCAGCCAAGACATGAATGAGCAGTTCTTC
TRBV7-3	TRBJ1-6	.	.	CASSLSADSPLHF	TGTGCCAGCAGCTTATCCGCAGATTCACCCCTCCACTTT
TRBV5-1	TRBJ2-1	.	many	CASSPSGRRNEQFF	TGCGCCAGCAGCCCCAGTGGACGGAGAAATGAGCAGTTCTTC
TRBV6-5	TRBJ2-3	.	few	CASSYNDADTQYF	TGTGCCAGCAGTTACAACGATGCAGATACGCAGTATTTT
TRBV7-2	TRBJ1-2	TRBD1	few	CASSLLDRLNYGYTF	TGTGCCAGCAGCTTATTGGACAGGTTAAACTATGGCTACACCTTC
TRBV20-1	TRBJ2-3	TRBD2	few	CSASASGSSDTQYF	TGCAGTGCTAGTGCTAGCGGGAGCTCAGATACGCAGTATTTT
TRBV12-3/TRBV12-4	TRBJ2-5	.	.	CASSLALRGWATQYF	TGTGCCAGCAGTTTAGCGCTACGCGGGTGGGCGACCCAGTACTTC